A single T cell receptor (beta chain) is shown here with its context. The source of the sample is a study of T-cell memory formation after mild COVID-19. In TCRdb, the 5' RACE reads were re-called with MiXCR into one record per CDR3 protein. The sample has about 400,000 distinct CDR3 sequences; 24% are singletons. CDR3 length: 16 residues. CDR1 and CDR2 (germline): SGHRS, YFSETQ. V lost 0 bases and J lost 6, with 19 bases in between. The sequence derives from an adult woman who had mild COVID-19 (a few samples of this study predate the infection). Cell type and time point are not known. The sequenced material came from PBMCs or a T cell subset sorted from them (not recorded which). The chain recombines TRBV5-1 with TRBJ2-7; TRBD2 is a possible D gene (7 bases). Here the CDR3 DNA reads TGCGCCAGCAGCTTGGTCGGGGGGCTCCTCCTTGCCGAGCAGTACTTC. This translates into CASSLVGGLLLAEQYF. The complete variable domain, with remaining parts taken from reference TRBV5-1 and TRBJ2-7, reads KAGVTQTPRYLIKTRGQQVTLSCSPISGHRSVSWYQQTPGQGLQFLFEYFSETQRNKGNFPGRFSGRQFSNSRSEMNVSTLELGDSALYLCASSLVGGLLLAEQYFGPGTRLTVT.